This is a list of T cell receptor beta chains from one sample in a study of cytomegalovirus exposure and HLA in healthy donors. Sequencing was performed with immunoSEQ multiplex PCR; in TCRdb, only in-frame clones are kept and a portion is missing. Here the sample spans 90,000 to 150,000 clones, less than 65% being singletons. The sample was PBMCs. The receptor source for this set is a man in his forties in good health and CMV-seropositive. Both conserved end residues are part of each CDR3. The D gene is left open where the match is weak. Size is stated for part of the rows, as once, few or many counts, or as a class when the clone is expanded.

j_call | v_call | d_call | clone_size | cdr3_nt | cdr3_aa
TRBJ2-7 | TRBV10-1 | NA | NA | TGCGCCAGCAGTGAACAGGTCTCCTACGAGCAGTACTTC | CASSEQVSYEQYF
TRBJ2-7 | TRBV27 | TRBD1 | few | TGTGCCAGCAGTTTGACAGGGTCAAGCTCCTACGAGCAGTACTTC | CASSLTGSSSYEQYF
TRBJ1-2 | TRBV2 | TRBD1 | NA | TGTGCCAGCAGGTACGGACAGGGGGACGGCTACACCTTC | CASRYGQGDGYTF
TRBJ1-5 | TRBV5-6 | NA | NA | TGTGCCAGCAGCAAGGACAGAGATCAGCCCCAGCATTTT | CASSKDRDQPQHF
TRBJ2-5 | TRBV12-5 | TRBD2 | NA | TGTGCTAGTGGCCCCGGGACTAGCGGACAAGAGACCCAGTACTTC | CASGPGTSGQETQYF
TRBJ2-6 | TRBV5-1 | TRBD1 | NA | TGCGCCAGCAGCGACAGGGGCGGCTCTGGGGCCAACGTCCTGACTTTC | CASSDRGGSGANVLTF
TRBJ2-7 | TRBV7-9 | NA | NA | TGTGCCAGCAGCTTAGGTCCTGTCTACGAGCAGTACTTC | CASSLGPVYEQYF
TRBJ2-7 | TRBV10-3 | TRBD2 | NA | TGTGCCACCGGAGGGACTAGCAGCTACGAGCAGTACTTC | CATGGTSSYEQYF
TRBJ1-3 | TRBV30 | TRBD1 | NA | TGTGCCTGGAGTCCAGGGGGCACGGGAAACACCATATATTTT | CAWSPGGTGNTIYF
TRBJ1-5 | TRBV7-9 | TRBD1 | NA | TGTGCCAGCAGCCAAGGGACAGGGGATCAGCCCCAGCATTTT | CASSQGTGDQPQHF
TRBJ2-2 | TRBV5-4 | NA | NA | TGTGCCAGCAGCTTTGAAGGGGCCACCGGGGAGCTGTTTTTT | CASSFEGATGELFF
TRBJ2-3 | TRBV5-4 | TRBD1 | NA | TGTGCCAGCAGCTTGGCACAGGGGAGTTCAGATACGCAGTATTTT | CASSLAQGSSDTQYF
TRBJ2-7 | TRBV10-3 | TRBD1 | NA | TGTGCCATCAGGGGACAGGGGGTGACCTACGAGCAGTACTTC | CAIRGQGVTYEQYF
TRBJ2-1 | TRBV19 | TRBD1 | once | TGTGCCAGTAGTATAGTCGGGACAGGGCAAAATGGGCAGTTCTTC | CASSIVGTGQNGQFF
TRBJ2-1 | TRBV7-3 | NA | NA | TGTGCCAGCAGCCCTCGACAGGCCCACTACAATGAGCAGTTCTTC | CASSPRQAHYNEQFF
TRBJ1-1 | TRBV5-8 | NA | NA | TGTGCCAGCAGCTTTGACCCCGAGGGAGGTTTTGGTTGGTACACTGAAGCTTTCTTT | CASSFDPEGGFGWYTEAFF
TRBJ1-2 | TRBV7-2 | NA | few | TGTGCCAGCAGGGTTGACAGTAACTATGGCTACACCTTC | CASRVDSNYGYTF
TRBJ2-3 | TRBV4-1 | TRBD1 | NA | TGCGCCAGCAGCCACCGGACAGGGAGAAGCACAGATACGCAGTATTTT | CASSHRTGRSTDTQYF
TRBJ2-3 | TRBV7-3 | NA | NA | TGTGCCAGCAGCCCGAACGGCGCGGGAGATACGCAGTATTTT | CASSPNGAGDTQYF
TRBJ1-1 | TRBV19 | NA | once | TGTGCCAGTAGTATAGATCGGGGGGCATCTGAAGCTTTCTTT | CASSIDRGASEAFF
TRBJ2-1 | TRBV7-9 | NA | NA | TGTTCCAGCAGCTTAGTTAGCTTTGAGCAGTTCTTC | CSSSLVSFEQFF
TRBJ2-1 | TRBV9 | NA | NA | TGTGCCAGCAGCGTAGGTGGGCTACTCTACAATGAGCAGTTCTTC | CASSVGGLLYNEQFF